This record concerns one T cell receptor (beta chain) sequence. Its antigen is unknown. This CDR3 is built from 22 residues. V dropped 5 bases and J dropped 0; count of bases not matched to a gene: 20. The germline CDR1 and CDR2 sequences are SGHTA and FQGNSA. The source of the sample is a study of T-cell memory formation after mild COVID-19. Study-level background: Across donors, TCR clusters were largely donor specific. Study-wide points: For second-wave clones that peaked at day 37, SARS-CoV-2 specificity went unverified. CD4+ contracting clones were mainly CM and EM; CD8+ ones, EMRA.

Constant-segment primers and 5'RACE yielded cDNA libraries for TCR alpha and TCR beta, each carrying sample barcodes and UMIs. TCRdb reprocessed the 5' RACE reads with MiXCR, giving one entry per CDR3 protein. The sample lists about 410,000 distinct CDR3 sequences; roughly 18% were seen once. V gene TRBV7-2 combines with J gene TRBJ2-2; 11 bases are a match to TRBD2. This sequence was found in a man aged 18 to 29 who had mild COVID-19 (a few samples of this study predate the infection). Cell type and time point are not known. Sample: PBMCs or a T cell subset sorted from them (not recorded which). The CDR3 DNA sequence: TGTGCCAGCAGCCCGGAGGTGGGGCTTAGCGGGGGGGCAATCGCGAACACCGGGGAGCTGTTTTTT. Encoded protein: CASSPEVGLSGGAIANTGELFF.